One sample yielded the 9 T cell receptor beta chains listed below, sequenced in a study of blood T cell repertoires in COVID-19. The method was immunoSEQ multiplex PCR; TCRdb's version includes in-frame clones alone and lacks a portion of them. The table shows more than 50,000 clones, with 74% occurring only once. The specimen sequenced was peripheral blood. The origin of the receptors is a woman at least 80 years old with acute or convalescent COVID-19.

J is TRBJ1-2 and V is TRBV7-2; 7 bases are a match to TRBD1. Germline CDR1 SGHTA, CDR2 FQGNSA. The CDR3 loop spans 15 amino acids. V dropped 1 base and J dropped 4; count of bases not matched to a gene: 6. The CDR3 DNA sequence: TGTGCCAGCAGCTTAGAAAGGGGGCTTGTCTATGGCTACACCTTC. Translation: CASSLERGLVYGYTF.

The chain employs TRBV7-2 and TRBJ2-5; maybe TRBD2 (5 bases). Trimming removed 6 bases from V and 2 bases from J, with 16 bases in between. The CDR3 covers 15 residues. CDR1 SGHTA and CDR2 FQGNSA come from the germline V gene. The CDR3 DNA reads as TGTGCCAGCAGGCTGACGAGCGGACGGCAAGAGACCCAGTACTTC. It translates to CASRLTSGRQETQYF.

The chain combines TRBV5-1 with TRBJ2-3; D is undetermined. The CDR3 is made up of 13 amino acids. Germline assignment: CDR1 SGHRS and CDR2 YFSETQ. The ends were cut back, 0 bases at V and 2 bases at J, with 4 bases in the middle. CDR3 DNA: TGCGCCAGCAGCTTGGCGTTCACAGATACGCAGTATTTT. It translates to CASSLAFTDTQYF.

The J gene is TRBJ2-1, the V gene TRBV19; TRBD2 matches at 14 bases. This CDR3 is built from 14 residues. Per germline, CDR1 LNHDA and CDR2 SQIVND (reference sequence). The V gene end was trimmed by 7 bases and the J gene end by 6 bases; junction bases not matched to a gene: 2. CDR3 sequence (DNA): TGTGCCAGTAAAGGACTAGCGGGAGGCAATGAGCAGTTCTTC. It codes for CASKGLAGGNEQFF.

This clone occurred once. The gene calls are TRBV13 and TRBJ2-1; D unclear. This CDR3 has 15 amino acids. V lost 1 base to trimming and J lost 4 bases, with 11 bases between them. Germline CDR1 and CDR2: PRHDT and FYEKMQ (reference sequence). The CDR3 here is CASSLAPGFYNEQFF. The DNA for the CDR3 is TGTGCCAGCAGCTTAGCCCCCGGGTTTTACAATGAGCAGTTCTTC.

The chain couples TRBV4-3 to TRBJ1-4; TRBD1 agrees at 7 bases. V trimming: 1 base; J trimming: 14 bases; junction bases outside the gene matches: 10. The CDR3 is 14 residues long. Looked up from germline, CDR1 is LGHNA and CDR2 is YSLEER. CDR3 residues: CASSQARGRGKLFF. The CDR3 coding sequence is TGCGCCAGCAGCCAAGCTAGGGGGCGCGGGAAGCTGTTTTTT.

The chain employs TRBV18 and TRBJ2-1, with D hard to call. The CDR3 length is 15 residues. Germline CDR1 KGHSH, CDR2 LQKENI. The V end lost 3 bases, the J end lost 0 bases, and 9 bases lay between the germline ends. The CDR3 DNA sequence: TGTGCCAGCTCACCTAGAGTCAACTCCTACAATGAGCAGTTCTTC. This translates into CASSPRVNSYNEQFF.

This chain joins TRBV6-2 or TRBV6-3 and TRBJ2-5; perhaps TRBD2 as D (6 bases). This CDR3 region has 16 residues. Germline assignment: CDR1 MNHEY and CDR2 SVGEGT. V was pared by 2 bases and J by 9 bases, with 22 bases between. This CDR3 reads CASSYQMDYRDGAQYF. CDR3 bases: TGTGCCAGCAGTTACCAAATGGACTACCGGGATGGGGCCCAGTACTTC.

The chain is built from TRBV19 and TRBJ2-7; perhaps TRBD2 as D (5 bases). The CDR3 is 16 residues long. V was clipped by 5 bases and J by 3 bases, with 20 bases between them. CDR1 LNHDA and CDR2 SQIVND come from the germline V gene (reference sequence). The CDR3 loop reads CASSPRNNGLSYEQYF. CDR3 DNA: TGTGCCAGTAGTCCCCGCAACAACGGACTGAGCTACGAGCAGTACTTC.